This T cell receptor (beta chain) was sequenced during a study of shared clonotypes between healthy human individuals. The CDR3 contains 17 residues. The V and J ends lost 8 bases and 4 bases, in that order; junction bases with no gene match: 15. Germline values: CDR1 LNHDA, CDR2 SQIVND (reference sequence). About 30,000 T cell genomes, or about 0.2 ug DNA, went into the sorted-subset replicate PCRs. This table comes from immunoSEQ multiplex PCR, and its TCRdb copy is limited to in-frame clones, with some not included. This sample carries hundreds of thousands of clones, 72% of them seen once, and the ten largest clones take approximately 2%.

Sequencing was done on a sample of memory CD4+ T cells sorted from blood. Subset given: CD45RA-negative fraction. This TCR came from a woman aged 25 to 39 in good health. V gene TRBV19 combines with J gene TRBJ2-3, with 10 bases that match TRBD2. CDR3 residues: CASPKVLSSGSADTQYF. As DNA, the CDR3 is TGTGCCAGTCCCAAGGTTCTTTCTAGCGGGAGTGCAGATACGCAGTATTTT.